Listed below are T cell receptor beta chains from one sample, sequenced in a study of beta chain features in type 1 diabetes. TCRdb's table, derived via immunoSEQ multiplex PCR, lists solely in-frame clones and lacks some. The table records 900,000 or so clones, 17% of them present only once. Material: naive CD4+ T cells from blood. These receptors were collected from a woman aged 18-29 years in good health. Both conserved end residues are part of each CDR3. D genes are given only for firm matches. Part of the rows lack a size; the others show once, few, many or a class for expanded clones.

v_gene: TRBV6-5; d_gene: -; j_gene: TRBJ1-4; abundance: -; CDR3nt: TGTGCCAGCAGTTACTCGTTCTGGTCTAATGAAAAACTGTTTTTT; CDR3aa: CASSYSFWSNEKLFF
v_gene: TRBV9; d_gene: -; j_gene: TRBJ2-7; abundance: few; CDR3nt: TGTGCCAGCAGCGTTGGGGGGACAGAAAGCTACGAGCAGTACTTC; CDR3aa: CASSVGGTESYEQYF
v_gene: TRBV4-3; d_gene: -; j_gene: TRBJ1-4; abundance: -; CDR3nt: TGCGCCAGCAGCCAAGAGCGGACGACTAATGAAAAACTGTTTTTT; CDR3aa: CASSQERTTNEKLFF
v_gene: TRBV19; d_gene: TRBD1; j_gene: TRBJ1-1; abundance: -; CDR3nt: TGTGCCAGTAGTATTTCGGGACAGTCCCTTAGGGCTGAAGCTTTCTTT; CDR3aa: CASSISGQSLRAEAFF
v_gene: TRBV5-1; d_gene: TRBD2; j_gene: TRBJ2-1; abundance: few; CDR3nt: TGCGCCAGCAGCCTAGCGGGGGCGTACAATGAGCAGTTCTTC; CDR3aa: CASSLAGAYNEQFF
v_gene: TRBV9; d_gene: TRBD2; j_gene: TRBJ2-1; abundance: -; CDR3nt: TGTGCCAGCAGCCCTAGCGGCGACTCCTACAATGAGCAGTTCTTC; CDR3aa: CASSPSGDSYNEQFF
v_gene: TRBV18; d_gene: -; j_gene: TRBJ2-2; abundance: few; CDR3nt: TGTGCCAGCTCACTGTCGAACACCGGGGAGCTGTTTTTT; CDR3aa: CASSLSNTGELFF
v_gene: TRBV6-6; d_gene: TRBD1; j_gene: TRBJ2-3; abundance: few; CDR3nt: TGTGCCAGCAGTTCACAGGGGGCTAGCACAGATACGCAGTATTTT; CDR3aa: CASSSQGASTDTQYF
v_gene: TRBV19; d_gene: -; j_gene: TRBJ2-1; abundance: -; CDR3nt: TGTGCCAGTAGTATAGCTCCAAGCTCCTACAATGAGCAGTTCTTC; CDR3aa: CASSIAPSSYNEQFF
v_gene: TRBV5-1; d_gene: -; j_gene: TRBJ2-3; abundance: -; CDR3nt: TGCGCCAGCAGCTTGGGATCCAGGGGCACAGATACGCAGTATTTT; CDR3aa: CASSLGSRGTDTQYF
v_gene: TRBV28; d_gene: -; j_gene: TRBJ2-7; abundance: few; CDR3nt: TGTGCCAGCAGCCTCGGACAGCTCAGGCACGAGCAGTACTTC; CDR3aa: CASSLGQLRHEQYF
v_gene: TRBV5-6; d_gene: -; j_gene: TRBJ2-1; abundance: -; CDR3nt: TGTGCCAGCAGCTTGGGGGAAGGGACGCGGCACAATGAGCAGTTCTTC; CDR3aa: CASSLGEGTRHNEQFF
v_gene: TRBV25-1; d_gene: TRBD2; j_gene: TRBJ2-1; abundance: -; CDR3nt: TGTGCCAGCAGTGAGCTAGCGGGTGACTCCTACAATGAGCAGTTCTTC; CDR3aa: CASSELAGDSYNEQFF
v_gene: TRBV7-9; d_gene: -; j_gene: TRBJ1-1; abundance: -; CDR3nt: TGTGCCAGCAGCGAGGGCCGGGTGAACACTGAAGCTTTCTTT; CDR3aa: CASSEGRVNTEAFF
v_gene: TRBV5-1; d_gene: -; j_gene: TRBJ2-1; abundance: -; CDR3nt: TGCGCCAGCAGCCCCGCATGGGGAACTCCTGACAATGAGCAGTTCTTC; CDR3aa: CASSPAWGTPDNEQFF
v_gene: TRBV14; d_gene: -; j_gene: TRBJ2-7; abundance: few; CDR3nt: TGTGCCAGCAGCCAAGTCCTGGAGGGACTGCAGTACTTC; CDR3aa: CASSQVLEGLQYF
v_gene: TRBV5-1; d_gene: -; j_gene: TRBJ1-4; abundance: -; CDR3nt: TGCGCCAGCAGCTTGGCCAGGGATGAAAAACTGTTTTTT; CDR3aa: CASSLARDEKLFF
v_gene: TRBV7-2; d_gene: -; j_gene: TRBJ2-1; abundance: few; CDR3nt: TGTGCCAGCAGCTTAGTGGGCGGCTACAATGAGCAGTTCTTC; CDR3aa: CASSLVGGYNEQFF
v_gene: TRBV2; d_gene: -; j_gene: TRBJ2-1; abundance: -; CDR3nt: TGTGCCAGCAATGACCACTACAATGAGCAGTTCTTC; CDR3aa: CASNDHYNEQFF
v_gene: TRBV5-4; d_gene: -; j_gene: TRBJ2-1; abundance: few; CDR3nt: TGTGCCAGCAGCGAGACCTACAATGAGCAGTTCTTC; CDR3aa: CASSETYNEQFF
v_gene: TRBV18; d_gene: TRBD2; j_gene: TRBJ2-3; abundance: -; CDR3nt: TGTGCCAGCTCAACGGTACAGGGACGGAGCGGGAGTTTCACAGATACGCAGTATTTT; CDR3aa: CASSTVQGRSGSFTDTQYF
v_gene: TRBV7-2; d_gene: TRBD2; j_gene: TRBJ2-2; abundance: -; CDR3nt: TGTGCCAGCAGCTTAGGAGGTAGCGGGAGGGCCACCGGGGAGCTGTTTTTT; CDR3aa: CASSLGGSGRATGELFF
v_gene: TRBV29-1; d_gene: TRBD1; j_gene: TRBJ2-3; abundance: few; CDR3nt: TGCAGCGTTGTCAGACAGGGGACAGATACGCAGTATTTT; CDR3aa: CSVVRQGTDTQYF
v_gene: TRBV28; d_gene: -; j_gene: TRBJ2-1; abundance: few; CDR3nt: TGTGCCAGCAGTCCCCCAAGCGGCGCCTACAATGAGCAGTTCTTC; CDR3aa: CASSPPSGAYNEQFF
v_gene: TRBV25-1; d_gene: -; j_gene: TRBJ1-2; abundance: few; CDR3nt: TGTGCCAGCAGTGACCGGGCCTATGGCTACACCTTC; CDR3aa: CASSDRAYGYTF
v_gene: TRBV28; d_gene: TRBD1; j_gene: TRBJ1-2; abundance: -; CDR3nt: TGTGCCAGCAGTTTTCACAGGGGGCAAGGCTACACCTTC; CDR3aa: CASSFHRGQGYTF
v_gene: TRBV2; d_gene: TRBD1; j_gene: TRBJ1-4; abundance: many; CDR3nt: TGTGCCAGCAGCCGGGACAGTTTCTATGAAAAACTGTTTTTT; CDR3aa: CASSRDSFYEKLFF
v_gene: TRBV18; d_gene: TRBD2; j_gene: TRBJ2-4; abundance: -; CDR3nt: TGTGCCAGCTCACCAGGCGGGAGGGGAGCCAAAAACATTCAGTACTTC; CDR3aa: CASSPGGRGAKNIQYF
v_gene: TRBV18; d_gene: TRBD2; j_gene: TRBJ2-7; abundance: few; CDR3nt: TGTGCCAGCTCCCCTCCTAGCGGATACTCCTACGAGCAGTACTTC; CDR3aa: CASSPPSGYSYEQYF
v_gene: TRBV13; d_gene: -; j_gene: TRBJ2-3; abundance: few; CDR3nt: TGTGCCAGCAGCTCGGGATTTCCTCTCACAGATACGCAGTATTTT; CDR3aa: CASSSGFPLTDTQYF
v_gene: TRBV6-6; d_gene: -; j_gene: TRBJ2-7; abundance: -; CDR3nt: TGTGCCAGCAGACGGGACTCCTCCTACGAGCAGTACTTC; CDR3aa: CASRRDSSYEQYF
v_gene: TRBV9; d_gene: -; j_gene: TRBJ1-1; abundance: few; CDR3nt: TGTGCCAGCAGCGTAGCTCGGACGAGCACTGAAGCTTTCTTT; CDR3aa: CASSVARTSTEAFF
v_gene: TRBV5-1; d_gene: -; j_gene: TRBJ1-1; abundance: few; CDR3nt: TGCGCCAGCAAAGGTGACAGGAACACTGAAGCTTTCTTT; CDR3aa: CASKGDRNTEAFF
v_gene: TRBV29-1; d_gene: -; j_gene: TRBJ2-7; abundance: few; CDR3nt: TGCAGCGTTGGTCAGATCTCCTACGAGCAGTACTTC; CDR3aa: CSVGQISYEQYF
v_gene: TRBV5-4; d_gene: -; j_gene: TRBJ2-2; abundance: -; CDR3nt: TGTGCCAGCAGCTTGGGGGCGAACACCGGGGAGCTGTTTTTT; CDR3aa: CASSLGANTGELFF
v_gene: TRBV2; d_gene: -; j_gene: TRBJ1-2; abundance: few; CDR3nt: TGTGCCAGCAGTGACAGGGGCCAGACCGGCTACACCTTC; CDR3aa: CASSDRGQTGYTF
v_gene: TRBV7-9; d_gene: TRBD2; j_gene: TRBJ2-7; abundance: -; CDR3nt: TGTGCCAGCAGCCTTATAGCGGGAGATTGGGGAGAGCAGTACTTC; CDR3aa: CASSLIAGDWGEQYF
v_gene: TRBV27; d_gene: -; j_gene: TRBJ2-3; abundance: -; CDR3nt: TGTGCCAGCAGTTTGTATGGACACCGCACAGATGCGCAGTATTTT; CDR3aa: CASSLYGHRTDAQYF
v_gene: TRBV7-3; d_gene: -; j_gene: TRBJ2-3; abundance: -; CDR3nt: TGTGCCAGCAGCTTAACGGGTGATACGCAGTATTTT; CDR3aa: CASSLTGDTQYF
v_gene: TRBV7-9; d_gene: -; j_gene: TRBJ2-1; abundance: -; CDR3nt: TGTGCCAGCAGCTTCCAGTCCCGCGGTATTGTGGGGGGCTTCAATGAGCAGTTCTTC; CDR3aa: CASSFQSRGIVGGFNEQFF
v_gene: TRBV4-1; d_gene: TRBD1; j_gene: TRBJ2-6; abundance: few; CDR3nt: TGCGCCAGCAGCCCATCCGGGACAGGGGGCTCTGGGGCCAACGTCCTGACTTTC; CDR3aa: CASSPSGTGGSGANVLTF
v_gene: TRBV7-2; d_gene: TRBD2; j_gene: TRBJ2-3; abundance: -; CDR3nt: TGTGCCAGCAGCTTGGGTCGTGCAGGACTAGCTCTCAAAGATACGCAGTATTTT; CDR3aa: CASSLGRAGLALKDTQYF